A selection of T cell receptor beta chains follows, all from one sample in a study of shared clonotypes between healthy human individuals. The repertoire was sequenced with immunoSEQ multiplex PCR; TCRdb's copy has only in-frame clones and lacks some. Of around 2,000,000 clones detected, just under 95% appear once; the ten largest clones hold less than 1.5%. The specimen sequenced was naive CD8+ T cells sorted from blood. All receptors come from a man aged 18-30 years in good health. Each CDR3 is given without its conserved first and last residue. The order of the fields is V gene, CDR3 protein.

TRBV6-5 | ASSTKEKSNTEAF
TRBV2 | ASSGTSSV
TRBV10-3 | AISDIGVDTGELF
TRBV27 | ASSLSWGERNQPQH
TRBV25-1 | ASSGHYEQY
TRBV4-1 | ASSQVPGRDDSPLH
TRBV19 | ASSWGNTEAF
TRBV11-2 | ASSRPDSYEQY
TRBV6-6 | ASSNQFSGTSGEQF
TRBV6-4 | ASSTRGFYEQY
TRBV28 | ANSDPRGVDTEAF
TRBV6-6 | ASSYTAGGDGELF
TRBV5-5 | ASTTDGNQPQH
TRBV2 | ASSPGGGMNTEAF
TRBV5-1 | ASSRPGTGYGYT
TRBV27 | ASSWTALNQPQH
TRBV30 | AWVTINYGYT
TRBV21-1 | ASSLGTSGGTDTQY
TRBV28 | ASSLRHEQY
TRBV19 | ASSIILAGYNEQF
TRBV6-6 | ASTSGDTRPDYEQY
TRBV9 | ASSGTGADEQF
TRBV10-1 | ASSESISRAGYYGYT
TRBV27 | ASPTGEGYT
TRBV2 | ASGYGNTIY
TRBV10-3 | AIRGPDTSTDTQY